These T cell receptor beta chains were read from a single sample in a study of control samples from healthy donors and cancer patients. Data came from immunoSEQ multiplex PCR; TCRdb stores just in-frame clones and leaves some out. The table includes more than 120,000 clones, around 92% detected once. The sequenced sample was blood. These receptors all come from a young man in good health. The CDR3 runs from the conserved cysteine through the conserved F or W. A D gene is named only where the DNA matches it firmly. Expanded clones are given a class, and other clones once, few, many or no size at all.

d_call: .; v_call: TRBV4-1; clone_size: .; j_call: TRBJ1-6; cdr3_aa: CASSYGTRSSYNSPLHF; cdr3_nt: TGCGCCAGCAGCTATGGGACAAGGAGCTCCTATAATTCACCCCTCCACTTT
d_call: .; v_call: TRBV5-8; clone_size: .; j_call: TRBJ2-3; cdr3_aa: CASTLVTDTQYF; cdr3_nt: TGTGCCAGCACCCTGGTGACAGATACGCAGTATTTT
d_call: TRBD1; v_call: TRBV28; clone_size: once; j_call: TRBJ1-1; cdr3_aa: CASSSKTGVGTEAFF; cdr3_nt: TGTGCCAGCAGTTCAAAGACAGGGGTTGGGACTGAAGCTTTCTTT
d_call: .; v_call: TRBV19; clone_size: .; j_call: TRBJ2-7; cdr3_aa: CASSLDGTVPYEQYF; cdr3_nt: TGTGCCAGTAGTCTCGATGGGACGGTTCCCTACGAGCAGTACTTC
d_call: TRBD1; v_call: TRBV28; clone_size: .; j_call: TRBJ1-2; cdr3_aa: CASSRGQNYGYTF; cdr3_nt: TGTGCCAGCAGTCGGGGACAGAACTATGGCTACACCTTC
d_call: TRBD1; v_call: TRBV6-2/TRBV6-3; clone_size: .; j_call: TRBJ2-1; cdr3_aa: CASSRPTGLRSYNEQFF; cdr3_nt: TGTGCCAGCAGTAGACCGACAGGGCTAAGGTCCTACAATGAGCAGTTCTTC
d_call: .; v_call: TRBV11-2; clone_size: .; j_call: TRBJ1-1; cdr3_aa: CASSLARTEAFF; cdr3_nt: TGTGCCAGCAGCTTAGCGCGGACTGAAGCTTTCTTT
d_call: .; v_call: TRBV5-1; clone_size: few; j_call: TRBJ2-7; cdr3_aa: CASSTTSGTASYEQYF; cdr3_nt: TGCGCCAGCAGCACCACCTCCGGGACGGCCTCCTACGAGCAGTACTTC
d_call: .; v_call: TRBV27; clone_size: .; j_call: TRBJ1-2; cdr3_aa: CARVRTGRFPYGYTF; cdr3_nt: TGTGCCAGGGTTAGAACCGGTCGCTTTCCCTATGGCTACACCTTC
d_call: .; v_call: TRBV7-2; clone_size: .; j_call: TRBJ2-5; cdr3_aa: CASSTTPAETQYF; cdr3_nt: TGTGCCAGCAGCACAACTCCGGCGGAGACCCAGTACTTC
d_call: .; v_call: TRBV6-5; clone_size: .; j_call: TRBJ1-5; cdr3_aa: CASAQGSNQPQHF; cdr3_nt: TGTGCCAGCGCTCAGGGAAGCAATCAGCCCCAGCATTTT
d_call: .; v_call: TRBV14; clone_size: .; j_call: TRBJ2-7; cdr3_aa: CASSQDTGNYEQYF; cdr3_nt: TGTGCCAGCAGCCAAGATACAGGGAACTACGAGCAGTACTTC
d_call: .; v_call: TRBV19; clone_size: .; j_call: TRBJ1-4; cdr3_aa: CASLDVRAVNEKLFF; cdr3_nt: TGTGCCAGTTTGGACGTCCGGGCGGTTAATGAAAAACTGTTTTTT
d_call: .; v_call: TRBV4-1; clone_size: .; j_call: TRBJ1-5; cdr3_aa: CASSQDYATAFHQPQHF; cdr3_nt: TGCGCCAGCAGCCAAGATTACGCGACAGCCTTTCATCAGCCCCAGCATTTT
d_call: .; v_call: TRBV2; clone_size: .; j_call: TRBJ1-1; cdr3_aa: CASSLDRNTEAFF; cdr3_nt: TGTGCCAGCAGCCTAGACAGGAACACTGAAGCTTTCTTT
d_call: TRBD1; v_call: TRBV5-1; clone_size: .; j_call: TRBJ1-2; cdr3_aa: CASSLIVTGDSGYTF; cdr3_nt: TGCGCCAGCAGCTTGATTGTGACAGGGGATTCTGGCTACACCTTC
d_call: .; v_call: TRBV3-1/TRBV3-2; clone_size: .; j_call: TRBJ2-7; cdr3_aa: CASSQEAGHYYEQYF; cdr3_nt: TGTGCCAGCAGCCAAGAAGCTGGGCACTACTACGAGCAGTACTTC
d_call: TRBD2; v_call: TRBV11-2; clone_size: .; j_call: TRBJ2-3; cdr3_aa: CASSLFPLAGKRTDTQYF; cdr3_nt: TGTGCCAGCAGCTTGTTCCCTCTAGCGGGGAAACGTACAGATACGCAGTATTTT
d_call: .; v_call: TRBV20-1; clone_size: .; j_call: TRBJ2-1; cdr3_aa: CSAELGEQFF; cdr3_nt: TGCAGTGCCGAGCTGGGCGAGCAGTTCTTC
d_call: TRBD2; v_call: TRBV19; clone_size: .; j_call: TRBJ2-2; cdr3_aa: CASSSNSGGATGELFF; cdr3_nt: TGTGCCAGTAGTTCAAACAGCGGGGGGGCCACCGGGGAGCTGTTTTTT
d_call: TRBD1; v_call: TRBV6-1; clone_size: .; j_call: TRBJ2-7; cdr3_aa: CASSEGTGTYEQYF; cdr3_nt: TGTGCCAGCAGTGAAGGGACAGGGACCTACGAGCAGTACTTC
d_call: .; v_call: TRBV2; clone_size: .; j_call: TRBJ2-3; cdr3_aa: CASKGPGTDTQYF; cdr3_nt: TGTGCCAGCAAAGGACCAGGCACAGATACGCAGTATTTT
d_call: .; v_call: TRBV28; clone_size: .; j_call: TRBJ2-3; cdr3_aa: CASSDPGRVDTQYF; cdr3_nt: TGTGCCAGCAGTGACCCGGGACGTGTGGATACGCAGTATTTT
d_call: .; v_call: TRBV19; clone_size: .; j_call: TRBJ1-1; cdr3_aa: CASSIEADRNTEAFF; cdr3_nt: TGTGCCAGTAGTATAGAGGCGGATAGGAACACTGAAGCTTTCTTT
d_call: .; v_call: TRBV19; clone_size: .; j_call: TRBJ1-5; cdr3_aa: CASSIAGRQSNQPQHF; cdr3_nt: TGTGCCAGTAGTATTGCAGGCCGCCAAAGCAATCAGCCCCAGCATTTT
d_call: .; v_call: TRBV27; clone_size: .; j_call: TRBJ1-1; cdr3_aa: CASSLRGEGTEAFF; cdr3_nt: TGTGCCAGCAGTTTACGGGGGGAGGGCACTGAAGCTTTCTTT
d_call: .; v_call: TRBV2; clone_size: .; j_call: TRBJ1-4; cdr3_aa: CATCREEGNEKLFF; cdr3_nt: TGTGCCACGTGCCGGGAAGAGGGTAATGAAAAACTGTTTTTT
d_call: TRBD1; v_call: TRBV9; clone_size: .; j_call: TRBJ2-1; cdr3_aa: CASTEGAPYNEQFF; cdr3_nt: TGTGCCAGCACCGAGGGGGCCCCTTACAATGAGCAGTTCTTC
d_call: .; v_call: TRBV5-1; clone_size: .; j_call: TRBJ1-1; cdr3_aa: CASSPGESLNTEAFF; cdr3_nt: TGCGCCAGCAGCCCCGGGGAATCGTTGAACACTGAAGCTTTCTTT
d_call: TRBD2; v_call: TRBV20-1; clone_size: .; j_call: TRBJ2-3; cdr3_aa: CSASGLAGKADTQYF; cdr3_nt: TGCAGTGCTAGTGGACTAGCGGGGAAAGCAGATACGCAGTATTTT